Following are 10 T cell receptor beta chains from one sample sequenced in a study of response to subunit inactivated influenza vaccine. TCRdb re-called the RT-PCR reads through MiXCR, storing one row per CDR3 protein. This sample has 450,000 to 600,000 distinct CDR3 sequences, with about 8% found just once. The sequences come from PBMCs from blood, collected about 24 months after vaccination. The receptor source for this set is a man between 50 and 69 years old who received an inactivated influenza vaccine.

This clonotype has at least ten counts. V and J are TRBV7-2 and TRBJ1-6; D not resolved. The CDR3 is 14 residues long. Per the germline V gene, CDR1 is SGHTA and CDR2 is FQGNSA. V lost 4 bases to trimming and J lost 8 bases, with 12 bases between them. The CDR3 sequence: CASSYRTGDSPLHF. The CDR3 bases are TGTGCCAGCAGCTACCGGACTGGGGATTCACCCCTCCACTTT. Complete variable domain (other parts from reference TRBV7-2 and TRBJ1-6): GAGVSQSPSNKVTEKGKDVELRCDPISGHTALYWYRQSLGQGLEFLIYFQGNSAPDKSGLPSDRFSAERTGGSVSTLTIQRTQQEDSAVYLCASSYRTGDSPLHFGNGTRLTVT.

This clonotype was observed a handful of times. This chain uses TRBV7-9 with TRBJ2-3, with D perhaps matching TRBD2 (5 bases). The ends were cut back, 3 bases at V and 0 bases at J, with 13 bases in the middle. The germline gives CDR1 SEHNR, CDR2 FQNEAQ (reference sequence). The CDR3 has 16 residues. In DNA form, the CDR3 reads TGTGCCAGCAGCTTGCCCGGACGGGGTAGCACAGATACGCAGTATTTT. Encoded protein: CASSLPGRGSTDTQYF.

The table lists this clonotype with a few counts. The DNA is left out, because the CDR3 cannot be placed on it with certainty; the CDR3 is given as TCRdb lists it. The rearrangement uses TRBV21-1 and TRBJ2-2; whether TRBD1, the table's D call, matches the DNA was not checked. TRBV21-1 is noted as a pseudogene. Counting both end residues, the CDR3 totals 21 amino acids. CDR3 protein: CASSKVYFGTGIQTNTGELFF.

The table lists this clonotype with many counts. The genes are TRBV7-9 and TRBJ2-1; D is possibly TRBD2 (6 bases). This CDR3 has 14 residues. Per the germline V gene, CDR1 is SEHNR and CDR2 is FQNEAQ (reference sequence). Deletions cut 3 bases from V and 3 bases from J, with 9 bases between. The CDR3: CASSFMGGYNEQFF. CDR3 in DNA: TGTGCCAGCAGCTTCATGGGGGGCTACAATGAGCAGTTCTTC.

The rearrangement joins TRBV28 to TRBJ2-1; D unresolved. This CDR3 has 14 residues. Per the germline V gene, CDR1 is MDHEN and CDR2 is SYDVKM. V was clipped by 8 bases and J by 0 bases, with 11 bases between them. The CDR3 loop reads CASQFLSSYNEQFF. The CDR3 DNA reads TGTGCCAGCCAATTCTTAAGCTCCTACAATGAGCAGTTCTTC.

This chain joins TRBV5-1 and TRBJ2-3; D unclear. Per the germline V gene, CDR1 is SGHRS and CDR2 is YFSETQ. Trimming took 0 bases from V and 6 from J, leaving 14 bases between them. CDR3 length equals 15 residues. In DNA, the CDR3 is TGCGCCAGCAGCTTGGACAACCTCCCCGGGGATACGCAGTATTTT. Translating it yields CASSLDNLPGDTQYF.

In its sample, this clonotype was seen many times. This chain joins TRBV5-1 and TRBJ2-1; no reliable D call. Germline V gene data show CDR1 as SGHRS and CDR2 as YFSETQ. Trimming removed 0 bases at V and 0 bases at J, with 7 bases between. The CDR3 length is 15 residues. The CDR3 DNA is TGCGCCAGCAGCTTGGCTCTTAGCTCCTACAATGAGCAGTTCTTC. Translating gives CASSLALSSYNEQFF.

This clonotype was found a few times. The chain links TRBV9 to TRBJ2-2; a weak D match, TRBD1 (6 bases). The CDR3 sequence is 18 residues long. Germline V gene lookup returns CDR1 SGDLS and CDR2 YYNGEE. V was shortened by 0 bases and J by 0 bases, with 15 bases between the two germline ends. The CDR3 here is CASSVVGGPFANTGELFF. The CDR3 DNA is TGTGCCAGCAGCGTAGTTGGGGGCCCGTTCGCGAACACCGGGGAGCTGTTTTTT.

The sample holds a few counts of this clonotype. The CDR3 nucleotides read TGCGCCAGCAGCCAAGATCGACTAGCGGGAGCTAAAGATACGCAGTATTTT. The encoded protein is CASSQDRLAGAKDTQYF. The V call is TRBV4-3, the J call TRBJ2-3; 12 bases are shared with TRBD2. CDR3 length: 17 residues. Germline CDR1 LGHNA, CDR2 YSLEER. V shed 0 bases and J 5 bases; nucleotides not matched to a gene: 6.

V usage is TRBV21-1 and J usage is TRBJ2-7. TRBV21-1 constitutes a pseudogene. The length of the CDR3 is 13 residues. CDR3 residues: CASYQYPPYEQYF. The CDR3 DNA sequence: TGTGCCAGCTACCAGTATCCTCCCTACGAGCAGTACTTC.